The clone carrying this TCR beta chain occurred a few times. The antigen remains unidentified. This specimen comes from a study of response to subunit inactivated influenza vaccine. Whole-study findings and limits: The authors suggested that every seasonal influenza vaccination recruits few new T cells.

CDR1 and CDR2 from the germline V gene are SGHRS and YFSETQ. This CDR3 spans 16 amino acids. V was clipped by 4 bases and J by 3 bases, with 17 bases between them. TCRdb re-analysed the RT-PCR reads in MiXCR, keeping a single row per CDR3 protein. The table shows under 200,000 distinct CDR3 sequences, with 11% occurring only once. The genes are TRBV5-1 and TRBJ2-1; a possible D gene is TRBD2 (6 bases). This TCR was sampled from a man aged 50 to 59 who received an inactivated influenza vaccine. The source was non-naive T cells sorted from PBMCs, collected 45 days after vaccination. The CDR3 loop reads CASSENSRDGYNEQFF. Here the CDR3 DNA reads TGCGCCAGCAGCGAAAACTCGCGGGACGGCTACAATGAGCAGTTCTTC.